The 28 T cell receptor beta chains below all came from one sample that was sequenced in a study of vaccination and CD4 T cells after COVID-19. TCRdb independently ran MiXCR on the PCR reads; one entry per CDR3 protein. The profile shows approximately 30,000 distinct CDR3 sequences, roughly 51% of them singletons. Time point of the sample: late sampling 161 to 241 days after vaccination in three convalescent patients. The sample here was CD4+ T cells from blood, taken about 7 months after SARS-CoV-2 vaccination. All receptors come from a human donor who had recovered from COVID-19.

This clonotype was detected only a few times. The gene calls are TRBV28 and TRBJ1-6, with no clear D. This CDR3 has 15 residues. Germline-derived CDR1 and CDR2 are MDHEN and SYDVKM. V dropped 7 bases and J dropped 9 bases, with 19 bases sitting between them. CDR3 protein: CASKLPMTGGSPLHF. In DNA form, the CDR3 reads TGTGCCAGCAAACTTCCCATGACCGGAGGTTCACCCCTCCACTTT.

This clonotype has just a few counts. The J gene is TRBJ2-1, the V gene TRBV11-3; a possible D gene is TRBD2 (6 bases). This CDR3 region has 16 residues. Trimming stripped 1 base from V and 0 bases from J, with 10 bases between. Germline-derived CDR1 and CDR2 are SGHNT and YENEEA. The CDR3 coding sequence is TGTGCCAGCAGCTTAGGAGGAGGGCTCTCCTACAATGAGCAGTTCTTC. Translation: CASSLGGGLSYNEQFF.

This clonotype was seen a few times. V usage is TRBV19 and J usage is TRBJ2-5, with 8 positions matching TRBD2. Germline lookup yields CDR1 LNHDA and CDR2 SQIVND (reference sequence). The V gene end was trimmed by 1 base and the J gene end by 5 bases; junction bases not matched to a gene: 6. The CDR3 totals 15 residues. The CDR3 protein is CASSIAWTSWETQYF. The CDR3 region has the DNA TGTGCCAGTAGTATAGCCTGGACTAGCTGGGAGACCCAGTACTTC.

The rearrangement uses TRBV7-8 and TRBJ2-5; no reliable D call. Germline assignment: CDR1 SGHVS and CDR2 FQNEAQ. The CDR3 spans 13 residues. V lost 7 bases to trimming and J lost 5 bases, with 14 bases between them. CDR3 nucleotides: TGTGCCAGCACCTGGAACATCGGGGAGACCCAGTACTTC. It yields the protein CASTWNIGETQYF.

This clonotype was observed a single time. A read error may account for a junction end that differs from germline. The chain uses TRBV7-7 and TRBJ2-2, with TRBD2 as a possible D gene (5 bases). The CDR3 runs 13 residues. CDR1 and CDR2 from the germline V gene are SSHAT and FNYEAQ (reference sequence). The DNA of the CDR3 is TGTGCTAGCAGCTTACTAGGGTCCGGGGAGCTGTTTTTT. Translation: CASSLLGSGELFF.

This clonotype occurred once. This chain joins TRBV19 and TRBJ2-1; 9 bases fit TRBD1. Germline V lookup: CDR1 LNHDA, CDR2 SQIVND (reference sequence). V was pared by 8 bases and J by 2 bases, with 4 bases of the junction left unmatched. CDR3 length: 14 amino acids. CDR3: CASARTGAYNEQFF. The CDR3 DNA follows: TGTGCCAGTGCCCGGACAGGGGCCTACAATGAGCAGTTCTTC.

The rearrangement joins TRBV6-1 to TRBJ2-1; 10 nucleotides match TRBD1. Unmatched junction bases numbered 18, after V lost 5 bases and J lost 2 bases. Germline assignment: CDR1 MNHNS and CDR2 SASEGT. The length of the CDR3 is 20 residues. CDR3 bases: TGTGCCAGCAGTCACGAGACAGGGGGCTTGATGGTTGGGACCTACAATGAGCAGTTCTTC. Its translation is CASSHETGGLMVGTYNEQFF.

This clonotype was recorded a few times. V gene TRBV7-6 combines with J gene TRBJ2-5, with TRBD2 identical over 7 bases. Germline V gene data show CDR1 as SGHVS and CDR2 as FNYEAQ. The V segment lost 5 bases and the J segment 1 base; nucleotides outside the gene matches: 16. CDR3 length equals 18 residues. The CDR3 DNA sequence: TGTGCCAGCAGCAGCGGCTTCTGGACTAGTGCGAGCCAAGAGACCCAGTACTTC. This encodes CASSSGFWTSASQETQYF.

This clonotype was seen more than once but under ten times. Sequence at one end of the junction differs from germline and may be a read error. This sequence joins TRBV6-1 and TRBJ2-1, with D perhaps being TRBD1 or TRBD2 (6 bases each). The germline V gene encodes CDR1 MNHNS and CDR2 SASEGT. There are 17 residues in the CDR3. The CDR3 sequence: CASTRQASASSYNEQFF. DNA for the CDR3: TGTGCCAGCACCCGACAGGCTAGCGCGAGCTCCTACAATGAGCAGTTCTTT.

In this sample, this clonotype turned up once. The CDR3 here is CASSQMGRGQGEQYF. The CDR3 DNA reads as TGTGCCAGCAGCCAGATGGGCAGGGGGCAAGGCGAGCAGTACTTC. The rearrangement joins TRBV5-4 to TRBJ2-7, with TRBD1 matching over 8 bases. Germline CDR1 is SGHNT and CDR2 is YYREEE (reference sequence). The CDR3 contains 15 residues. Trimming removed 4 bases from V and 6 bases from J; junction bases left unmatched: 12.

The V gene is TRBV6-4, the J gene TRBJ1-5; 7 nucleotides match TRBD1. Germline values: CDR1 MRHNA, CDR2 SNTAGT. Losses at the gene ends were 6 bases for V and 9 bases for J; bases not matched to a gene: 8. CDR3 length equals 13 residues. This chain's CDR3 is CASRRQGAGPQHF. The CDR3 nucleotides read TGTGCCAGCAGGAGACAGGGAGCGGGGCCCCAGCATTTT.

The chain has TRBV7-6 and TRBJ2-3; D might be TRBD2 (5 bases). With 1 base removed from V and 5 bases from J, the gap between germline ends came to 13 bases. This CDR3 is built from 15 residues. CDR1 and CDR2 from the germline V gene are SGHVS and FNYEAQ. CDR3 sequence reads: CASSLEPSAGDTQYF. The CDR3 nucleotides are TGTGCCAGCAGCTTAGAGCCCTCCGCGGGAGATACGCAGTATTTT. The full variable domain, in which reference TRBV7-6 and TRBJ2-3 provide the parts outside the CDR3, is GAGVSQSPRYKVTKRGQDVALRCDPISGHVSLYWYRQALGQGPEFLTYFNYEAQQDKSGLPNDRFSAERPEGSISTLTIQRTEQRDSAMYRCASSLEPSAGDTQYFGPGTRLTVL.

This clonotype has only a few counts. The J gene is TRBJ1-6, the V gene TRBV20-1, with D maybe TRBD1 (5 bases). The CDR3 totals 16 residues. CDR1 is DFQATT, CDR2 SNEGSKA, per germline (reference sequence). Trimming pared 0 bases from V and 10 bases from J, leaving 19 bases between. This CDR3 reads CSARDLGSGGGSPLHF. The CDR3 DNA follows: TGCAGTGCTAGAGATCTAGGTTCGGGGGGGGGATCACCCCTCCACTTT.

The chain carries TRBV6-1 and TRBJ1-6; D gene unclear. CDR3 length equals 15 residues. Trimming pared 3 bases from V and 4 bases from J, leaving 10 bases between. CDR1 MNHNS and CDR2 SASEGT come from the germline V gene. The chain's CDR3 is CASSEERDYNSPLHF. The CDR3 coding sequence is TGTGCCAGCAGTGAGGAAAGGGATTATAATTCACCCCTCCACTTT.

The chain employs TRBV6-1 and TRBJ2-7; maybe TRBD1 (5 bases). Germline lookup yields CDR1 MNHNS and CDR2 SASEGT. The CDR3 covers 15 residues. V was pared by 7 bases and J by 0 bases, with 16 bases between. CDR3 loop: CASIEMTVLSYEQYF. The CDR3, as DNA: TGTGCCAGCATCGAAATGACAGTACTCTCCTACGAGCAGTACTTC.

The genes are TRBV6-1 and TRBJ1-2; 7 positions match TRBD1. With 1 base clipped from V and 8 bases from J, the junction kept 13 bases outside the gene matches. CDR3 length: 16 amino acids. The germline V gene has CDR1 MNHNS and CDR2 SASEGT. The CDR3 is CASSEVTGQRGRGYTF. CDR3 coding DNA: TGTGCCAGCAGTGAAGTTACGGGACAGCGCGGAAGGGGCTACACCTTC.

In this sample, this clonotype turned up a few times. The chain has TRBV28 and TRBJ1-1; D gene ambiguous. V was clipped by 10 bases and J by 3 bases, with 21 bases between them. Germline-derived CDR1 and CDR2 are MDHEN and SYDVKM. There are 15 residues in the CDR3. The CDR3 DNA follows: TGTGCCACCCCGCCGAGGAAGGAGGAGGACACTGAAGCTTTCTTT. It codes for CATPPRKEEDTEAFF.

The V and J genes are TRBV19 and TRBJ2-1; possibly TRBD2 for D (6 bases). This CDR3 is 17 amino acids long. V lost 6 bases, J lost 7 bases, and 25 bases lay in between. Looked up from germline, CDR1 is LNHDA and CDR2 is SQIVND (reference sequence). DNA for the CDR3: TGTGCCAGTAGCCCCTTTGGGGGAGGCTTCGTAGGGAATGAGCAGTTCTTC. It encodes CASSPFGGGFVGNEQFF. The full variable domain, rest sourced from reference TRBV19 and TRBJ2-1, is DGGITQSPKYLFRKEGQNVTLSCEQNLNHDAMYWYRQDPGQGLRLIYYSQIVNDFQKGDIAEGYSVSREKKESFPLTVTSAQKNPTAFYLCASSPFGGGFVGNEQFFGPGTRLTVL.

The genes are TRBV12-3 or TRBV12-4 and TRBJ2-7, with D maybe TRBD1 (6 bases). The CDR3 runs to 16 residues. Trimming removed 6 bases at V and 2 bases at J, with 20 bases between. The CDR3 protein is CASSPAQGLPPYEQYF. The CDR3 bases are TGTGCCAGCAGCCCGGCTCAGGGGCTCCCCCCCTACGAGCAGTACTTC.

The chain carries TRBV28 and TRBJ2-1; 8 bases line up with TRBD2. Per the germline V gene, CDR1 is MDHEN and CDR2 is SYDVKM. The CDR3 loop spans 19 amino acids. J was trimmed by 9 bases and V by 5 bases; bases with no gene match: 24. CDR3: CASSLTFGSGRGWGGEQFF. CDR3 DNA sequence: TGTGCCAGCAGTCTGACCTTTGGGAGCGGGAGAGGGTGGGGTGGTGAGCAGTTCTTC.

This clonotype was observed a handful of times. V and J are TRBV20-1 and TRBJ2-5; D possibly corresponds to TRBD2 (6 bases). CDR3 length: 14 amino acids. Germline V gene data show CDR1 as DFQATT and CDR2 as SNEGSKA (reference sequence). Trimming shortened V by 0 bases and J by 4 bases, and 12 bases separated the two germline ends. CDR3 bases: TGCAGTGCTAGAGACTCTACCGGGGGAGAGACCCAGTACTTC. Translating it yields CSARDSTGGETQYF.

V usage is TRBV7-9 and J usage is TRBJ2-1, with D hard to call. CDR3 length: 12 amino acids. V was shortened by 4 bases and J by 7 bases, with 8 bases between the two germline ends. Germline V lookup: CDR1 SEHNR, CDR2 FQNEAQ (reference sequence). The CDR3 DNA sequence: TGTGCCAGCAGCTCTAACGGAAATGAGCAGTTCTTC. Its translation is CASSSNGNEQFF.

This sequence joins TRBV21-1 and TRBJ1-1; the table's TRBD1 call for D was not verified on the DNA. TRBV21-1 is recorded as a pseudogene. The CDR3 has 16 residues. The CDR3 nucleotides read TGTGCCAGCAGCAAAGAGAGGGACAGTGGGAGCACTGAAGCTTTCTTT. It codes for CASSKERDSGSTEAFF.

The CDR3 nucleotides read TGCAGTGCTAATCAACGGGACGGGGACTATGGCTACACCTTC. This encodes CSANQRDGDYGYTF. The chain is built from TRBV20-1 and TRBJ1-2, with TRBD1 as a possible D gene (5 bases). The V end was cut by 4 bases, the J end by 3 bases, with 15 bases between. This CDR3 has 14 residues. Germline loops: CDR1 DFQATT, CDR2 SNEGSKA (reference sequence).

The V and J genes are TRBV6-5 and TRBJ2-7; TRBD1 aligns across 8 bases. Trimming took 3 bases from V and 7 from J; bases not matched to a gene: 8. The CDR3 covers 14 residues. Germline lookup yields CDR1 MNHEY and CDR2 SVGAGI. The CDR3: CASSYRQGAYEQYF. The DNA of the CDR3 is TGTGCCAGCAGTTATAGGCAGGGGGCGTATGAGCAGTACTTC.

The chain joins TRBV19 to TRBJ2-7; TRBD1 agrees at 8 bases. The CDR3 has 12 amino acids. V shed 6 bases and J 5 bases; nucleotides not matched to a gene: 3. CDR1 is LNHDA and CDR2 is SQIVND in the germline V gene (reference sequence). The CDR3 reads CASSPDRDEQYF. In DNA form, the CDR3 reads TGTGCCAGTAGCCCGGACAGGGACGAGCAGTACTTC.

The chain couples TRBV10-3 to TRBJ2-2, with 7 bases fitting TRBD2. V shed 10 bases and J 7 bases; nucleotides not matched to a gene: 6. The CDR3 contains 12 residues. CDR1 is ENHRY, CDR2 SYGVKD, per germline. CDR3 sequence reads: CATREYDGELFF. In DNA, the CDR3 is TGTGCCACGCGGGAGTACGACGGGGAGCTGTTTTTT.

The rearrangement links TRBV6-1 to TRBJ2-3, with TRBD2 matching over 8 bases. The trim removed 6 bases at V and 8 bases at J, leaving 10 bases unmatched. Germline CDR1 reads MNHNS; CDR2 reads SASEGT. This CDR3 has 14 amino acids. This CDR3 reads CASSPREGSGTQYF. The CDR3 DNA follows: TGTGCCAGCAGCCCCCGGGAGGGGTCAGGTACGCAGTATTTT.